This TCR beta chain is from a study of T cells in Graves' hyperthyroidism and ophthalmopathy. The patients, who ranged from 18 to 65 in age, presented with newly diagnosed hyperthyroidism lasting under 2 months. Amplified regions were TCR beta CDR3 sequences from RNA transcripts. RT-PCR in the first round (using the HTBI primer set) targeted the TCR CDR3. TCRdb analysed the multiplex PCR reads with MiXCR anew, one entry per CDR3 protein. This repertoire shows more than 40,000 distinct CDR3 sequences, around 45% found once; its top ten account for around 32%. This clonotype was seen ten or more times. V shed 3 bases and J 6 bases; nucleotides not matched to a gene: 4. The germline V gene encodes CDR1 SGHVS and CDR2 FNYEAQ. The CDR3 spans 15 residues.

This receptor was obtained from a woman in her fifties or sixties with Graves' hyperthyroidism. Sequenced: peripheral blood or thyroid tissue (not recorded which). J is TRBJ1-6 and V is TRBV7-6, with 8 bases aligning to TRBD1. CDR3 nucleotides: TGTGCCAGCAGCTTTGAGACAGGGGCTAATTCACCCCTCCACTTT. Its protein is CASSFETGANSPLHF.